A selection of T cell receptor beta chains follows, all from one sample in a study of blood T cell repertoires in COVID-19. TCRdb keeps only in-frame clones here, not all; method: immunoSEQ multiplex PCR. Here the sample spans 50,000 to 75,000 clones, 85% to 95% being singletons. Sequencing was performed on peripheral blood. These receptors all stem from a man aged 70 or older with active COVID-19. CDR3s include the opening cysteine and the closing phenylalanine or tryptophan. D genes are given only for firm matches. The size field is filled for only some rows; it gives once, few, many or a size class.

j_gene: TRBJ2-1; d_gene: TRBD1; abundance: -; v_gene: TRBV7-8; CDR3nt: TGTGCCAGCAGCGAGGGACAGGGGTCCCACAATGAGCAGTTCTTC; CDR3aa: CASSEGQGSHNEQFF
j_gene: TRBJ2-1; d_gene: -; abundance: -; v_gene: TRBV5-1; CDR3nt: TGCGCCAGCCGACCTGGGACATTACGGGACAATGAGCAGTTCTTC; CDR3aa: CASRPGTLRDNEQFF
j_gene: TRBJ2-5; d_gene: TRBD2; abundance: -; v_gene: TRBV6-5; CDR3nt: TGTGCCAGCAGTTACCCCTCTAGCGGGGGACAAGAGACCCAGTACTTC; CDR3aa: CASSYPSSGGQETQYF
j_gene: TRBJ2-5; d_gene: TRBD1; abundance: -; v_gene: TRBV6-2/TRBV6-3; CDR3nt: TGTGCCAGCAGTTACCGGGACAGGGGGCGCCTAGAGACCCAGTACTTC; CDR3aa: CASSYRDRGRLETQYF
j_gene: TRBJ1-5; d_gene: -; abundance: -; v_gene: TRBV29-1; CDR3nt: TGCAGCGTTGGCCAGGGCCTTAATCAGCCCCAGCATTTT; CDR3aa: CSVGQGLNQPQHF
j_gene: TRBJ2-2; d_gene: TRBD1; abundance: -; v_gene: TRBV6-1; CDR3nt: TGTGCCAGCAGTGATCCCAGGGGGCGGTACACCGGGGAGCTGTTTTTT; CDR3aa: CASSDPRGRYTGELFF
j_gene: TRBJ1-6; d_gene: TRBD1; abundance: -; v_gene: TRBV19; CDR3nt: TGTGCCAGTACCAAAGGACAGGGGGATTCACCCCTCCACTTT; CDR3aa: CASTKGQGDSPLHF
j_gene: TRBJ2-7; d_gene: TRBD2; abundance: -; v_gene: TRBV27; CDR3nt: TGTGCCAGCAGTTTAGCGACTAGCGGGTCCTACGAGCAGTACTTC; CDR3aa: CASSLATSGSYEQYF
j_gene: TRBJ2-1; d_gene: -; abundance: -; v_gene: TRBV2; CDR3nt: TGTGCCAGCAGTGAATCGCTAGCCAGAGTCGGGCAGTTCTTC; CDR3aa: CASSESLARVGQFF
j_gene: TRBJ1-1; d_gene: -; abundance: -; v_gene: TRBV5-1; CDR3nt: TGCGCCAGCAGCTTGGCCGGGCAGGGTTGGAACACTGAAGCTTTCTTT; CDR3aa: CASSLAGQGWNTEAFF
j_gene: TRBJ1-3; d_gene: TRBD1; abundance: -; v_gene: TRBV3-1/TRBV3-2; CDR3nt: TGTGCCAGCAGCCAAGTGACAGGGGGCGGAGGAAACACCATATATTTT; CDR3aa: CASSQVTGGGGNTIYF
j_gene: TRBJ1-3; d_gene: -; abundance: -; v_gene: TRBV5-1; CDR3nt: TGCGCCAGCAGCTTGTCGCCAGGGCAAGGAAACACCATATATTTT; CDR3aa: CASSLSPGQGNTIYF
j_gene: TRBJ2-1; d_gene: TRBD1; abundance: -; v_gene: TRBV5-6; CDR3nt: TGTGCCAGCAGCGCGGACAGGGGATTCAATGAGCAGTTCTTC; CDR3aa: CASSADRGFNEQFF
j_gene: TRBJ2-5; d_gene: -; abundance: -; v_gene: TRBV11-2; CDR3nt: TGTGCCAGCGCTGGGCAGTACCAAGAGACCCAGTACTTC; CDR3aa: CASAGQYQETQYF
j_gene: TRBJ2-2; d_gene: -; abundance: -; v_gene: TRBV7-6; CDR3nt: TGTGCCAGCAGCTTAGTCGTTCGGGTGGCAGTAAACACCGGGGAGCTGTTTTTT; CDR3aa: CASSLVVRVAVNTGELFF
j_gene: TRBJ2-7; d_gene: TRBD1; abundance: -; v_gene: TRBV25-1; CDR3nt: TGTGCCAGCTCGGGGATAGGGGGGACAGGGGACTACGAGCAGTACTTC; CDR3aa: CASSGIGGTGDYEQYF
j_gene: TRBJ2-7; d_gene: -; abundance: few; v_gene: TRBV29-1; CDR3nt: TGCAGCGTTAGGGACATTCCCTACGAGCAGTACTTC; CDR3aa: CSVRDIPYEQYF
j_gene: TRBJ2-3; d_gene: -; abundance: -; v_gene: TRBV5-6; CDR3nt: TGTGCCAGCAGCAAGACAGGTGGGGGATTTGATACGCAGTATTTT; CDR3aa: CASSKTGGGFDTQYF
j_gene: TRBJ2-6; d_gene: TRBD1; abundance: -; v_gene: TRBV5-6; CDR3nt: TGTGCCAGCAGCGTCCGGGACAGGCGATTCTCTGGGGCCAACGTCCTGACTTTC; CDR3aa: CASSVRDRRFSGANVLTF
j_gene: TRBJ2-3; d_gene: TRBD2; abundance: -; v_gene: TRBV15; CDR3nt: TGTGCCACCAGCAGAGATATAGCGGGGGGCTTCGGCACAGATACGCAGTATTTT; CDR3aa: CATSRDIAGGFGTDTQYF
j_gene: TRBJ2-1; d_gene: TRBD2; abundance: -; v_gene: TRBV6-5; CDR3nt: TGTGCCAGCAAAACGGGACTAGCGGGGAGTGGGCAGTTCTTC; CDR3aa: CASKTGLAGSGQFF
j_gene: TRBJ2-1; d_gene: TRBD2; abundance: once; v_gene: TRBV15; CDR3nt: TGTGCCACCAGCAGAGATCGAACTAGCGGGGGGTTCTCCTACAATGAGCAGTTCTTC; CDR3aa: CATSRDRTSGGFSYNEQFF
j_gene: TRBJ1-2; d_gene: -; abundance: few; v_gene: TRBV5-1; CDR3nt: TGCGCCAGCAGTCGGACTCTGGATGGCTACACCTTC; CDR3aa: CASSRTLDGYTF
j_gene: TRBJ1-5; d_gene: TRBD1; abundance: -; v_gene: TRBV4-1; CDR3nt: TGCGCCAGCAGCCAAGATTCAGGGGGAAGCAATCAGCCCCAGCATTTT; CDR3aa: CASSQDSGGSNQPQHF
j_gene: TRBJ2-3; d_gene: TRBD2; abundance: -; v_gene: TRBV6-2/TRBV6-3; CDR3nt: TGTGCCAGCAGTTACTCAGCGGGGGGGCACTACTTAGGGGATACGCAGTATTTT; CDR3aa: CASSYSAGGHYLGDTQYF
j_gene: TRBJ1-4; d_gene: TRBD1; abundance: once; v_gene: TRBV15; CDR3nt: TGTGCCACCAGCAGGGAAGGGACAGCCCTTAATGAAAAACTGTTTTTT; CDR3aa: CATSREGTALNEKLFF
j_gene: TRBJ1-2; d_gene: -; abundance: -; v_gene: TRBV7-8; CDR3nt: TGTGCCAGCAGCTTAGTGGGAGGGAGGGACTATGGCTACACCTTC; CDR3aa: CASSLVGGRDYGYTF
j_gene: TRBJ2-5; d_gene: TRBD1; abundance: -; v_gene: TRBV5-1; CDR3nt: TGCGCCAGCAGCGTGGGACAGGGGTTAGAGACCCAGTACTTC; CDR3aa: CASSVGQGLETQYF
j_gene: TRBJ2-1; d_gene: TRBD2; abundance: -; v_gene: TRBV6-2/TRBV6-3; CDR3nt: TGTGCCAGCAGTTACCGGACTAGCGGGCCTTACAGCTCCTACAATGAGCAGTTCTTC; CDR3aa: CASSYRTSGPYSSYNEQFF
j_gene: TRBJ2-5; d_gene: -; abundance: -; v_gene: TRBV7-2; CDR3nt: TGTGCCAGCAGCTCCCTTTTTGGGGCCCAAGAGACCCAGTACTTC; CDR3aa: CASSSLFGAQETQYF
j_gene: TRBJ2-5; d_gene: -; abundance: -; v_gene: TRBV7-9; CDR3nt: TGTGCCAGCAGCTTAGGGGACATACAAGAGACCCAGTACTTC; CDR3aa: CASSLGDIQETQYF
j_gene: TRBJ2-2; d_gene: -; abundance: -; v_gene: TRBV29-1; CDR3nt: TGCAGCGGCACGAACAGGGTTGGTGGTGAGCTGTTTTTT; CDR3aa: CSGTNRVGGELFF
j_gene: TRBJ1-2; d_gene: -; abundance: -; v_gene: TRBV6-2/TRBV6-3; CDR3nt: TGTGCCAGCAGTCCGGAAGACGGAACTATTGGCTACACCTTC; CDR3aa: CASSPEDGTIGYTF